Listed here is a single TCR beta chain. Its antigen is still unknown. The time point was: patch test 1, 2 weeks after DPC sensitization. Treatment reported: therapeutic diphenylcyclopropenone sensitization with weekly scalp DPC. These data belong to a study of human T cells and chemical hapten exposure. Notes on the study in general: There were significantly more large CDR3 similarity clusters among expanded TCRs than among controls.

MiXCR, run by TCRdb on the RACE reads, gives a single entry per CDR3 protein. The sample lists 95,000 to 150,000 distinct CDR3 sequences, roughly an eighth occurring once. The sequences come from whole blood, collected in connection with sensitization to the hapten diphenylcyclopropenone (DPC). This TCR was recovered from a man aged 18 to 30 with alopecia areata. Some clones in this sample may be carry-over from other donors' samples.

The CDR3: CSASTSYEQYF. The CDR3 nucleotides read TGCAGTGCTAGTACGTCCTACGAGCAGTACTTC. J is TRBJ2-7 and V is TRBV20-1; D ambiguous. The CDR3 covers 11 residues. Per germline, CDR1 DFQATT and CDR2 SNEGSKA (reference sequence). Trimming stripped 3 bases from V and 1 base from J, with 4 bases between.